This T cell receptor beta chain was identified during a study of T cell responses to AZD1222 COVID-19 vaccine (dated by TCRdb to 2020 to 2023). Context from the whole study: A total of 233 trial participants underwent TCR sequencing, of whom approximately 210 received two doses of AZD1222 and about 25 received two doses of the MenACWY control vaccine. Trial participants were enrolled by age into subgroups of 18-55, 56-69 and 70-plus years, and roughly 150, 30 and 60 TCR-sequenced participants, respectively, were included in these subgroups. Overall study outcomes, separate from this receptor: In the small 56-69-year group, the increase in depth fell short of significance, most likely because of low power. After two AZD1222 doses, both the breadth and the depth of spike-specific TCRs were significantly higher than at day 0 and than in MenACWY recipients. Because no samples from the day 14 peak response were available, repertoires could be characterized only after the peak T cell response. Reportedly, almost half of the unique spike-specific TCRs recognized epitopes lying outside the regions that are mutated in the B.1.351 and B.1.1.7 variants. Conclusions about previously exposed vaccinees were limited because only a handful of AZD1222 recipients were SARS-CoV-2 seropositive at baseline. Participants were mostly white British and included more females than males, and it was suggested by the authors that clonal diversity may have been underestimated. Vaccine-associated CD4 TCRs spanned the whole spike protein, with dominant responses in regions 160-218 and 743-854.

A distance of 11 bases separates the germline ends of V and J, which lose 0 bases and 7 bases respectively. Looking up the germline V gene yields CDR1 SGHRS and CDR2 YFSETQ. Including the terminal cysteine and phenylalanine, the CDR3 comprises 13 residues. Only the CDR3 DNA stays, 39 bases, in frame from base 1. Notes on this clone: Its cognate antigen has yet to be identified. One base away there is no much larger clone; base qualities are not given.

The CDR3 regions of human TCRbeta chains were analyzed by immunosequencing. On the study's bioinformatics: Repertoire TCRs were checked for matches against a reference library of SARS-CoV-2-specific TCRs that had been generated using the MIRA antigen-specificity platform. Breadth was defined as the fraction of unique TCRs that were SARS-CoV-2-associated. Depth was defined as the fraction of total T cells that were SARS-CoV-2-associated. Using the MIRA data, each spike-specific TCR was mapped to the spike region that the TCR reacts to and placed in a CD4 or CD8 class. Log10-transformed breadth and depth values were compared by one-way ANOVA with Sidak's multiple comparisons tests. Held by TCRdb, this immuneACCESS table contains in-frame sequences only and omits some clones. Under half of the omission traces to an unresolved V gene where checked; the cause of the rest is unknown. The V and J calls and clone size come from that table; D and trimming were worked out from the DNA. This sample gives about 140,000 clones in total; approximately 90% of them show up just once. The top ten clonotypes cover more than 3% of the sample.

Explained via the paper, the time point label denotes: about 28 days (+/-7) after the second vaccine dose. AZD1222 recipients given second doses at about 4 weeks or at about 12 weeks were pooled, since spike-specific TCR depth and breadth were not found to differ between the two schedules. The vaccinee samples were drawn from two UK trials, COV001 and COV002, one of which was a single-blind randomized controlled phase 2/3 trial testing AZD1222 (ChAdOx1 nCoV-19) in healthy adults. For TCRbeta chain sequencing, PBMC samples from trial participants were taken at day 0 and at day 28 after the second dose.

This TCR came from an adult who received the AZD1222 COVID-19 vaccine. Sample: peripheral blood, taken 28 days after the second AZD1222 dose. Recombination linked TRBV5-1 to TRBJ2-7; no D gene can be assigned with confidence. The DNA is as follows: TGCGCCAGCAGCTTGGACCCCCTTATGGAGCAGTACTTC. Its coded protein is CASSLDPLMEQYF.